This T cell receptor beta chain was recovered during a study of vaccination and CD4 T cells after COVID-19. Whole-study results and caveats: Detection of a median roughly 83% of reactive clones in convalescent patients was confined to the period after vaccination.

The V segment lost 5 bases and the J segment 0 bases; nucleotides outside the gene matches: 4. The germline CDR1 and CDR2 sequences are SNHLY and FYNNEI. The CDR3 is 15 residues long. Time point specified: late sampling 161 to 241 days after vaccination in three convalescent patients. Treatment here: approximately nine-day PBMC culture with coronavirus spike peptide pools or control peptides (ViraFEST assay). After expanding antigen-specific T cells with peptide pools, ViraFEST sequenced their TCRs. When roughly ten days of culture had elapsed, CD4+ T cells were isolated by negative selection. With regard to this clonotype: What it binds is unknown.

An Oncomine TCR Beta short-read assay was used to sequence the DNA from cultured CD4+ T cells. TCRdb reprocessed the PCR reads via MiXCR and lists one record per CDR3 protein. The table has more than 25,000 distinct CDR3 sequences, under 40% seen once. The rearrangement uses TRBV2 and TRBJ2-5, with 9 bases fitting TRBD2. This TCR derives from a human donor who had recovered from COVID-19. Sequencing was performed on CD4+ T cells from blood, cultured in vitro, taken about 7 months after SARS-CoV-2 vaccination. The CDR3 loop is CASSLGLAHQETQYF. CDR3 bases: TGTGCCAGCAGTCTAGGACTAGCGCACCAAGAGACCCAGTACTTC. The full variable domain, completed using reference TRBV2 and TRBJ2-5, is EPEVTQTPSHQVTQMGQEVILRCVPISNHLYFYWYRQILGQKVEFLVSFYNNEISEKSEIFDDQFSVERPDGSNFTLKIRSTKLEDSAMYFCASSLGLAHQETQYFGPGTRLLVL.